The clone carrying this T cell receptor beta chain was detected ten times or more. The target antigen is unknown. This entry comes from a study of human T cells and chemical hapten exposure. Study details: While the roughly 23-week study was under way, patients received diphenylcyclopropenone on the scalp every week. After 6 days, upper back 0.01% DPC patch tests were scored.

The library attached unique molecular identifiers to individual cDNA molecules. A single record per CDR3 protein comes from TCRdb applying MiXCR to the RACE reads. The data hold roughly 100,000 distinct CDR3 sequences, with 11% observed a single time. Study-wide results and limits: Significantly greater numbers of large CDR3 similarity clusters came from expanded TCRs than from controls.

The germline gives CDR1 SGHRS, CDR2 YFSETQ. J lost 8 bases, V lost 3 bases, and 5 bases had no gene match. CDR3 size: 15 residues. Time point: pre-sensitization, week 0. Treatment of the sample: therapeutic diphenylcyclopropenone sensitization with weekly scalp DPC. This specimen consisted of whole blood, obtained in connection with sensitization to the hapten diphenylcyclopropenone (DPC). J is TRBJ2-1 and V is TRBV5-1, with 13 bases aligning to TRBD2. The receptor's source is a woman in her fifties or sixties with alopecia areata. Some clones in this sample may be carry-over from other donors' samples. The CDR3 reads CASSSGLAGDDEQFF. DNA of the CDR3: TGCGCCAGCAGCTCAGGACTAGCGGGGGATGATGAGCAGTTCTTC.